A single sample gave rise to the 10 T cell receptor beta chains below, sequenced in a study of shared clonotypes between healthy human individuals. Clones were sequenced by immunoSEQ multiplex PCR, and TCRdb holds only the in-frame ones, with some missing. The sample has roughly 2 million clones; 95% are singletons. The material sequenced was naive CD4+ T cells sorted from blood. Subset of the sample: CD45RA+ positively selected. The receptors come from a man younger than 35 in good health.

The chain links TRBV6-5 to TRBJ2-3, with TRBD2 matching 11 bases. Trimming at V came to 7 bases and at J to 5 bases, leaving 5 bases not matched to a gene. The CDR3 sequence is 14 residues long. Germline-derived CDR1 and CDR2 are MNHEY and SVGAGI. This chain's CDR3 is CASTIAGGGDTQYF. CDR3 nucleotide sequence: TGTGCCAGCACTATAGCGGGAGGGGGAGATACGCAGTATTTT.

This clone came up once. DNA of the CDR3: TGTGCCATCAGTTCCAGGACTAGCGGGAGGGATACGCAGTATTTT. This sequence encodes CAISSRTSGRDTQYF. The chain recombines TRBV10-3 with TRBJ2-3, with 14 bases lining up with TRBD2. The V gene's germline CDR1 is ENHRY and CDR2 SYGVKD. Trimming removed 5 bases from V and 6 bases from J; junction bases left unmatched: 4. This CDR3 is 15 amino acids long.

This chain connects TRBV28 to TRBJ1-2; TRBD1 might be the D (6 bases). V gave up 7 bases and J gave up 8 bases, with 23 bases separating them. The CDR3 totals 15 residues. Looked up from germline, CDR1 is MDHEN and CDR2 is SYDVKM. The CDR3 coding sequence is TGTGCCAGCACCGTTCAGGGGAACAGGGCATTGGGCTACACCTTC. Its protein is CASTVQGNRALGYTF.

This chain joins TRBV14 and TRBJ2-7; D unresolved. Trimming cost V 3 bases and J 0 bases, with 9 bases left between them. The CDR3 runs 14 residues. Germline CDR1 is SGHDN and CDR2 is FVKESK. The DNA for the CDR3 is TGTGCCAGCAGCCAGGAGTGGGGCTCCTACGAGCAGTACTTC. Protein product: CASSQEWGSYEQYF.

The chain couples TRBV30 to TRBJ2-1; 7 positions agree with TRBD2. CDR1 GTSNPN and CDR2 SVGIG come from the germline V gene (reference sequence). Losses at the gene ends were 0 bases for V and 9 bases for J; bases not matched to a gene: 8. CDR3 size: 14 residues. CDR3 in DNA: TGTGCCTGGAGTGTACTTAGGGAGGGCGGTGAGCAGTTCTTC. This codes for CAWSVLREGGEQFF.

V and J are TRBV5-5 and TRBJ2-3; no reliable D call. Trimming cost V 0 bases and J 0 bases, with 11 bases left between them. Germline CDR1 and CDR2: SGHKS and YYEKEE (reference sequence). CDR3 size: 16 residues. In nucleotides, the CDR3 is TGTGCCAGCAGCTTGGCCCGAGCAGGTAGCACAGATACGCAGTATTTT. Translation gives CASSLARAGSTDTQYF.

The sample holds one count of this clone. The sample holds other DNA sequences that translate to the same CDR3. CDR3 amino acids: CASSPGTANTEAFF. The DNA for the CDR3 is TGTGCCAGCAGCCCAGGGACAGCCAACACTGAAGCTTTCTTT. The chain recombines TRBV7-2 with TRBJ1-1, with 7 bases fitting TRBD1. V dropped 5 bases and J dropped 2; count of bases not matched to a gene: 5. CDR1 is SGHTA and CDR2 is FQGNSA in the germline V gene. The CDR3 length is 14 residues. Complete variable domain (other parts from reference TRBV7-2 and TRBJ1-1): GAGVSQSPSNKVTEKGKDVELRCDPISGHTALYWYRQSLGQGLEFLIYFQGNSAPDKSGLPSDRFSAERTGGSVSTLTIQRTQQEDSAVYLCASSPGTANTEAFFGQGTRLTVV.

The rearrangement uses TRBV5-1 and TRBJ1-1; TRBD1 is a possible D gene (6 bases). V was cut by 2 bases and J by 7 bases, with 15 bases left in between. This CDR3 region has 14 residues. Germline CDR1 reads SGHRS; CDR2 reads YFSETQ. As DNA, the CDR3 is TGCGCCAGCAGCTTTGGACAGTTCGCCAGTGAAGCTTTCTTT. It codes for CASSFGQFASEAFF.

This clone was seen once. At the DNA level, this CDR3 is encoded by other sequences in the same sample as well. The rearrangement joins TRBV5-1 to TRBJ2-5; 8 nucleotides agree with TRBD1. The germline V gene encodes CDR1 SGHRS and CDR2 YFSETQ. CDR3 size: 15 residues. J lost 2 bases, V lost 0 bases, and 3 bases had no gene match. The DNA of the CDR3 is TGCGCCAGCAGCTTGGGCGGGACAGGACAAGAGACCCAGTACTTC. This gives the protein CASSLGGTGQETQYF.

This chain connects TRBV19 to TRBJ1-2, with D tentatively TRBD1 (5 bases). V lost 2 bases and J lost 10, with 14 bases in between. Germline CDR1 reads LNHDA; CDR2 reads SQIVND (reference sequence). The CDR3 has 13 residues. CDR3 in DNA: TGTGCCAGTAGTATAATTGCGGGGGAACCCTACACCTTC. Its protein is CASSIIAGEPYTF.